This entry lists 18 T cell receptor beta chains sequenced from one sample in a study of T cell responses to AZD1222 COVID-19 vaccine. Profiling relied on immunoSEQ multiplex PCR, and the TCRdb table lists in-frame clones only, not all of them. The table lists 100,000 to 150,000 clones, about 90% of them singletons, with about 1.5% in the top ten. This material consisted of peripheral blood, taken on day 0 of AZD1222 vaccination. The source of these receptors is an adult in good health.

The chain joins TRBV4-3 to TRBJ1-2; unclear D gene. Trimming pared 1 base from V and 4 bases from J, leaving 16 bases between. Germline V gene data show CDR1 as LGHNA and CDR2 as YSLEER. The CDR3 spans 16 residues. This CDR3 reads CASSQALSEFGYGYTF. CDR3 in DNA: TGCGCCAGCAGCCAAGCGTTATCGGAGTTTGGCTATGGCTACACCTTC.

In its sample, this clone was seen a few times. The chain has TRBV2 and TRBJ1-1, with TRBD1 as a possible D gene (5 bases). This CDR3 has 14 residues. Germline assignment: CDR1 SNHLY and CDR2 FYNNEI. Trimming shortened V by 6 bases and J by 3 bases, and 14 bases separated the two germline ends. CDR3 loop: CASSHPDSHTEAFF. Here the CDR3 DNA reads TGTGCCAGCAGCCACCCCGACAGCCACACTGAAGCTTTCTTT.

The rearrangement links TRBV19 to TRBJ2-2; 10 bases map to TRBD1. The V gene's germline CDR1 is LNHDA and CDR2 SQIVND (reference sequence). The CDR3 consists of 14 residues. Losses at the gene ends were 5 bases for V and 7 bases for J; bases not matched to a gene: 4. The CDR3, as DNA: TGTGCCAGTAGTCCTGGGACAGGGGTCGGGGAGCTGTTTTTT. Translation: CASSPGTGVGELFF.

The count of this clone is one. This chain uses TRBV6-1 with TRBJ2-7; no firm D call. Trimming removed 0 bases at V and 4 bases at J, with 13 bases between. The germline V gene has CDR1 MNHNS and CDR2 SASEGT. The CDR3 is 15 amino acids. CDR3 in amino acids: CASSEAGRMGYEQYF. In DNA form, the CDR3 reads TGTGCCAGCAGTGAAGCTGGCCGTATGGGTTACGAGCAGTACTTC.

V usage is TRBV18 and J usage is TRBJ1-2; 8 nucleotides match TRBD1. Germline V lookup: CDR1 KGHSH, CDR2 LQKENI. The V gene end was trimmed by 6 bases and the J gene end by 0 bases; junction bases not matched to a gene: 12. The CDR3 runs to 17 residues. The CDR3 nucleotides are TGTGCCAGCTCCCTGGGGCAGGGGGCCGACGCTAACTATGGCTACACCTTC. Amino acid sequence: CASSLGQGADANYGYTF.

This rearrangement joins TRBV5-6 to TRBJ2-7; no definite D call. In germline, CDR1 is SGHDT, CDR2 YYEEEE. This CDR3 comprises 13 residues. Trimming removed 1 base at V and 3 bases at J, with 8 bases between. The CDR3 protein is CASSLYEDYEQYF. CDR3 sequence (DNA): TGTGCCAGCAGCTTGTACGAGGACTACGAGCAGTACTTC.

The chain is built from TRBV18 and TRBJ1-1; D remains unclear. This CDR3 contains 14 residues. The V end lost 2 bases, the J end lost 4 bases, and 11 bases lay between the germline ends. Germline CDR1 reads KGHSH; CDR2 reads LQKENI. The CDR3, as DNA: TGTGCCAGCTCACCAAGAACGGATGGCACTGAAGCTTTCTTT. Translating gives CASSPRTDGTEAFF.

The table lists this clone with a count of one. The chain carries TRBV9 and TRBJ2-2; D may be TRBD2 (5 bases). The CDR3 extends over 16 amino acids. Trimming cost V 6 bases and J 6 bases, with 21 bases left between them. Germline CDR1 SGDLS, CDR2 YYNGEE. DNA of the CDR3: TGTGCCAGCAAGTATGGACTCGTACGACGATCCGGGGAGCTGTTTTTT. This sequence encodes CASKYGLVRRSGELFF.

The chain is built from TRBV7-2 and TRBJ1-1; the D gene is possibly TRBD1 (6 bases). The V gene lost 5 bases and the J gene lost 0 bases, with 13 bases spanning the gap. CDR1 is SGHTA and CDR2 is FQGNSA in the germline V gene. CDR3 length: 15 amino acids. CDR3 loop: CASSTPGTLNTEAFF. DNA for the CDR3: TGTGCCAGCAGCACCCCCGGGACACTGAACACTGAAGCTTTCTTT.

A few counts support this clone. The V gene is TRBV12-5, the J gene TRBJ1-2, with D perhaps matching TRBD1 (5 bases). V gave up 4 bases and J gave up 3 bases, with 9 bases separating them. Germline CDR1 LGHNT, CDR2 FRNRAP. This CDR3 region has 13 residues. CDR3 amino acids: CASGSDSDYGYTF. In nucleotides, the CDR3 is TGTGCTAGTGGTTCCGACAGTGACTATGGCTACACCTTC.

The CDR3 DNA is TGCAGCGTTGGTGAGGGGGTGAACACTGAAGCTTTCTTT. Protein: CSVGEGVNTEAFF. The chain joins TRBV29-1 to TRBJ1-1, with D possibly being TRBD1 (6 bases). The CDR3 extends over 13 amino acids. Trimming shortened V by 4 bases and J by 0 bases, and 9 bases separated the two germline ends. Looked up from germline, CDR1 is SQVTM and CDR2 is ANQGSEA.

The chain recombines TRBV19 with TRBJ2-7, with D tentatively TRBD1 (5 bases). The CDR3 length is 13 residues. CDR1 LNHDA and CDR2 SQIVND come from the germline V gene (reference sequence). V was cut by 6 bases and J by 0 bases, with 9 bases left in between. The CDR3 nucleotides read TGTGCCAGTAGAAGCAGGGACTCCTACGAGCAGTACTTC. It translates to CASRSRDSYEQYF.

The chain joins TRBV24-1 to TRBJ1-4; 7 positions agree with TRBD1. There are 19 residues in the CDR3. The junction had 13 bases not matched to a gene; V was cut back by 4 bases and J by 0 bases. CDR1 and CDR2 (germline): KGHDR, SFDVKD. The CDR3 DNA is TGTGCCACCAGTGACAAGGGGACAGCTGCTTCAGCAACTAATGAAAAACTGTTTTTT. Translating gives CATSDKGTAASATNEKLFF.

The V gene is TRBV24-1, the J gene TRBJ2-5; unclear D gene. Germline values: CDR1 KGHDR, CDR2 SFDVKD. The V end lost 4 bases, the J end lost 2 bases, and 7 bases lay between the germline ends. The CDR3 length is 13 residues. This CDR3 is CATSDGRQETQYF. Here the CDR3 DNA reads TGTGCCACCAGTGACGGTAGGCAAGAGACCCAGTACTTC.

This chain uses TRBV13 with TRBJ2-2; tentative D call: TRBD2 (6 bases). Germline V gene sequence: CDR1 PRHDT, CDR2 FYEKMQ (reference sequence). CDR3 length: 15 residues. V was shortened by 5 bases and J by 7 bases, with 17 bases between the two germline ends. CDR3 DNA: TGTGCCAGCAGCCCTAGGGACTTCAGCTTCGGGGAGCTGTTTTTT. Translated: CASSPRDFSFGELFF.

The V call is TRBV11-3, the J call TRBJ2-7; D is ambiguous. The CDR3 is made up of 16 amino acids. From germline, CDR1 is SGHNT and CDR2 YENEEA. V gave up 1 base and J gave up 0 bases, with 13 bases separating them. The CDR3 DNA reads as TGTGCCAGCAGCTTAGTATGCCGAAAGGCCTCCTACGAGCAGTACTTC. It yields the protein CASSLVCRKASYEQYF.

This clone was picked up one time. V gene TRBV7-3 combines with J gene TRBJ2-3; TRBD2 agrees at 10 bases. The CDR3 consists of 15 residues. With 4 bases clipped from V and 14 bases from J, the junction kept 15 bases outside the gene matches. Germline V gene sequence: CDR1 SGHTA, CDR2 FQGTGA. The CDR3 bases are TGTGCCAGCAGCTCCGAACTAGCGGGGATTAGCCCTGCGTATTTT. It specifies CASSSELAGISPAYF.

This clone was observed a few times. The chain links TRBV5-5 to TRBJ2-2; no clear D gene. V lost 0 bases and J lost 8, with 8 bases in between. The germline CDR1 and CDR2 sequences are SGHKS and YYEKEE (reference sequence). The CDR3 covers 13 residues. The CDR3 sequence: CASSLAVNGELFF. Written as DNA, the CDR3 is TGTGCCAGCAGCTTGGCAGTAAATGGGGAGCTGTTTTTT.